The clone carrying this T cell receptor (beta chain) was seen once. What it recognizes is unknown. This specimen belongs to a study of cytomegalovirus exposure and HLA in healthy donors. Points from the study as a whole: Data from an earlier analysis indicated that most TCR beta V segments were productive either about 87% or about 30% of the time. Researchers reported from a later analysis that most CMV-associated TCR beta chains appeared HLA-restricted.

The PCR ran on 60 Vbeta and 13 Jbeta primers. Assay: immunoSEQ multiplex PCR; the TCRdb copy retains only in-frame clones and omits some. This sample yields roughly 180,000 clones, of which 60% to 80% are seen a single time; under 15% belongs to the top ten. Per the germline V gene, CDR1 is SGHKS and CDR2 is YYEKEE (reference sequence). CDR3 length equals 15 residues. The V end was cut by 3 bases, the J end by 0 bases, with 13 bases between. Sequencing was carried out using PBMCs. The clonotype originates from a woman aged 50 to 60 in good health and CMV-seropositive. The V gene is TRBV5-5, the J gene TRBJ2-7; D is possibly TRBD1 (5 bases). The DNA for the CDR3 is TGTGCCAGCAGCTGGGGCCGCTATCTCTCCTACGAGCAGTACTTC. Amino acid sequence: CASSWGRYLSYEQYF. Full variable domain (rest looked up from reference TRBV5-5 and TRBJ2-7): DAGVTQSPTHLIKTRGQQVTLRCSPISGHKSVSWYQQVLGQGPQFIFQYYEKEERGRGNFPDRFSARQFPNYSSELNVNALLLGDSALYLCASSWGRYLSYEQYFGPGTRLTVT.